This T cell receptor beta chain was documented in a study of OX40 agonist ivuxolimab in advanced cancers. Profiling relied on immunoSEQ multiplex PCR, and the TCRdb table lists in-frame clones only, not all of them. The top ten clones hold over 1.2% of a sample with approximately 90,000 clones, around 85% of them seen once. Study-wide results and caveats: The investigators did not determine what antigen specificity the expanded peripheral T cells had. Relative to CD4+, CD8+ T cells held more expanded clones on average.

Autoimmune disease history or systemic immunosuppression excluded patients. Comments on this clone: What it binds is not known.

The CDR3 has 17 residues. The germline V gene has CDR1 MDHEN and CDR2 SYDVKM. The germline V and J ends were trimmed by 4 bases and 4 bases, with 22 bases remaining between them. The gene calls are TRBV28 and TRBJ1-1; weak D call: TRBD1 (5 bases). The sequencing here drew on CD4+ or CD8+ T cells sorted from blood, taken in a trial of the OX40 agonist ivuxolimab. This sequence was found in an adult with an advanced solid tumor such as melanoma, head and neck, liver or kidney cancer. The CDR3 spells CASSSPGGSGTITEAFF. Here the CDR3 DNA reads TGTGCCAGCAGTTCCCCCGGAGGGAGTGGGACCATCACTGAAGCTTTCTTT.